The 22 T cell receptor beta chains below were found in one sample sequenced in a study of graft-versus-host responses after intestinal transplantation. Repertoires were generated with immunoSEQ multiplex PCR, while TCRdb's copy carries only in-frame clones and drops some. Of roughly 60,000 clones listed, roughly 90% are singletons. Sample: PBMCs, taken 26 days after transplant. The receptors come from a human patient who received an intestinal transplant, so some T cells may come from the graft donor.

The chain uses TRBV9 and TRBJ1-2; weak D call: TRBD1 (5 bases). The germline V gene encodes CDR1 SGDLS and CDR2 YYNGEE. The CDR3 is made up of 14 amino acids. V lost 0 bases to trimming and J lost 2 bases, with 8 bases between them. The CDR3 nucleotides read TGTGCCAGCAGCGTAGGGGGGGGGAACTATGGCTACACCTTC. Translated: CASSVGGGNYGYTF.

The chain carries TRBV7-9 and TRBJ1-2; a weak D match, TRBD1 (5 bases). The length of the CDR3 is 12 residues. Germline CDR1 reads SEHNR; CDR2 reads FQNEAQ (reference sequence). Deletions cut 1 base from V and 7 bases from J, with 7 bases between. CDR3 sequence reads: CASSLDRPGYTF. The DNA for the CDR3 is TGTGCCAGCAGCTTAGACAGGCCTGGCTACACCTTC.

This chain joins TRBV9 and TRBJ2-3; 12 bases align to TRBD2. CDR3 length: 16 amino acids. The germline V gene encodes CDR1 SGDLS and CDR2 YYNGEE. The junction had 5 bases not matched to a gene; V was cut back by 4 bases and J by 2 bases. The CDR3 DNA reads as TGTGCCAGCAGCCCGCCTAGCGGGGGGGACACAGATACGCAGTATTTT. This encodes CASSPPSGGDTDTQYF.

V gene TRBV4-1 combines with J gene TRBJ1-6, with 7 bases matching TRBD1. Germline V gene lookup returns CDR1 MGHRA and CDR2 YSYEKL. Trimming removed 0 bases from V and 7 bases from J; junction bases left unmatched: 6. The CDR3 has 16 amino acids. The CDR3 nucleotides are TGCGCCAGCAGCCAAGATCCAGGGGGGTGGAATTCACCCCTCCACTTT. Protein: CASSQDPGGWNSPLHF.

In DNA form, the CDR3 reads TGTGCCAGCAAAACTGGAGGGGCTGGGACTAATGAAAAACTGTTTTTT. This encodes CASKTGGAGTNEKLFF. J is TRBJ1-4 and V is TRBV28, with D tentatively TRBD1 (5 bases). This CDR3 has 16 residues. The germline V gene encodes CDR1 MDHEN and CDR2 SYDVKM. Trimming stripped 7 bases from V and 2 bases from J, with 17 bases between.

The rearrangement joins TRBV28 to TRBJ2-5; D remains unclear. The CDR3 is 13 residues long. V shed 4 bases and J shed 4 bases, with 10 bases lying between them. Per germline, CDR1 MDHEN and CDR2 SYDVKM. The CDR3 loop is CASSYGLAETQYF. The DNA for the CDR3 is TGTGCCAGCAGTTACGGGTTGGCAGAGACCCAGTACTTC.

V gene TRBV7-8 combines with J gene TRBJ1-2, with TRBD1 identical over 11 bases. The CDR3 length is 15 residues. The J segment lost 7 bases and the V segment lost 4 bases, leaving 8 bases of the junction unmatched. Germline CDR1 SGHVS, CDR2 FQNEAQ. The CDR3: CASSSSRDRGFGYTF. Here the CDR3 DNA reads TGTGCCAGCAGCTCTAGCCGGGACAGGGGGTTTGGCTACACCTTC.

The rearrangement uses TRBV5-6 and TRBJ2-7; maybe TRBD1 (6 bases). V lost 4 bases to trimming and J lost 3 bases, with 14 bases between them. CDR3 size: 14 residues. Germline values: CDR1 SGHDT, CDR2 YYEEEE. The CDR3 nucleotides are TGTGCCAGCAGCCCAGGACAGCATGTCTACGAGCAGTACTTC. Amino acids: CASSPGQHVYEQYF.

The chain employs TRBV6-1 and TRBJ1-5; 8 bases line up with TRBD1. Germline V CDR1 and CDR2: MNHNS, SASEGT. CDR3 length: 14 amino acids. V was pared by 8 bases and J by 2 bases, with 5 bases of the junction left unmatched. CDR3: CASSIQGGNQPQHF. CDR3 nucleotide sequence: TGTGCCAGCTCCATACAGGGGGGCAATCAGCCCCAGCATTTT.

The chain recombines TRBV6-5 with TRBJ2-5, with D perhaps matching TRBD2 (6 bases). V shed 11 bases and J shed 2 bases, with 15 bases lying between them. There are 13 residues in the CDR3. CDR1 and CDR2 (germline): MNHEY, SVGAGI. In DNA, the CDR3 is TGTGCCTGTACTGGTAGCGGACAAGAGACCCAGTACTTC. It encodes CACTGSGQETQYF.

The chain uses TRBV29-1 and TRBJ1-5; D possibly corresponds to TRBD1 (5 bases). From germline, CDR1 is SQVTM and CDR2 ANQGSEA. Trimming cost V 6 bases and J 2 bases, with 11 bases left between them. The CDR3 is 13 amino acids. The CDR3 sequence is CSVSEGGNQPQHF. The DNA for the CDR3 is TGCAGCGTAAGCGAAGGGGGCAATCAGCCCCAGCATTTT.

This chain joins TRBV5-4 and TRBJ2-7; 11 nucleotides line up with TRBD2. Per the germline V gene, CDR1 is SGHNT and CDR2 is YYREEE (reference sequence). The length of the CDR3 is 19 residues. J lost 1 base, V lost 3 bases, and 15 bases had no gene match. CDR3 nucleotide sequence: TGTGCCAGCAGCTCGCCGACCTTAGTGGGGACTAGCGGTTCCTACGAGCAGTACTTC. It translates to CASSSPTLVGTSGSYEQYF.

The chain employs TRBV28 and TRBJ2-7, with D unclear. This CDR3 region has 11 residues. V lost 6 bases and J lost 5, with 8 bases in between. Germline values: CDR1 MDHEN, CDR2 SYDVKM. The CDR3 DNA reads as TGTGCCAGCAGCCTAGGCAACGAGCAGTACTTC. This translates into CASSLGNEQYF.

The gene calls are TRBV4-1 and TRBJ2-7; TRBD2 agrees at 8 bases. Trimming cost V 4 bases and J 10 bases; bases outside gene matches: 6. There are 12 residues in the CDR3. Germline V gene lookup returns CDR1 MGHRA and CDR2 YSYEKL. CDR3: CASSPPGGRQYF. The CDR3 region has the DNA TGCGCCAGCAGCCCCCCGGGAGGGAGACAGTACTTC.

This chain links TRBV7-9 with TRBJ2-7; tentatively, D is TRBD1 (5 bases). Between the trimmed V and J ends, which lost 1 base and 6 bases, there was a span of 13 bases. Germline V gives CDR1 SEHNR, CDR2 FQNEAQ (reference sequence). CDR3 length equals 14 residues. In DNA, the CDR3 is TGTGCCAGCAGCTTAGTAGGGGCACCTCTCGAGCAGTACTTC. Its protein is CASSLVGAPLEQYF.

This sequence joins TRBV10-3 and TRBJ1-1; 11 bases fit TRBD1. CDR1 ENHRY and CDR2 SYGVKD come from the germline V gene. CDR3 size: 16 residues. With V trimmed by 0 bases and J by 14 bases, 14 bases remained unmatched. CDR3 protein: CAISESSGQGAGVGFF. As DNA, the CDR3 is TGTGCCATCAGTGAGTCGTCAGGACAGGGGGCGGGGGTAGGCTTCTTT.

This rearrangement joins TRBV19 to TRBJ1-5; 7 bases match TRBD1. J was trimmed by 2 bases and V by 3 bases; bases with no gene match: 10. CDR1 is LNHDA and CDR2 is SQIVND in the germline V gene (reference sequence). There are 17 residues in the CDR3. Written as DNA, the CDR3 is TGTGCCAGTAGTATGAAAAGACAGGGTTGGGGCAATCAGCCCCAGCATTTT. Protein sequence: CASSMKRQGWGNQPQHF.

This clone was seen only once. The chain joins TRBV11-2 to TRBJ2-7; the match to TRBD1 covers 9 bases. From germline, CDR1 is SGHAT and CDR2 FQNNGV. There are 14 residues in the CDR3. The J segment lost 4 bases and the V segment lost 1 base, leaving 2 bases of the junction unmatched. CDR3 nucleotides: TGTGCCAGCAGCTTAGGCGGGACAGGGTACGAGCAGTACGTC. The encoded protein is CASSLGGTGYEQYV.

The chain employs TRBV6-1 and TRBJ2-6, with D possibly TRBD1 on 6 matching bases. The V end was cut by 3 bases, the J end by 1 base, with 16 bases between. This CDR3 contains 18 residues. Germline V gene lookup returns CDR1 MNHNS and CDR2 SASEGT. This CDR3 is CASSDQGRFRSGANVLTF. The CDR3, as DNA: TGTGCCAGCAGTGACCAGGGGCGATTTAGGTCTGGGGCCAACGTCCTGACTTTC.

The chain combines TRBV10-2 with TRBJ2-3; 8 nucleotides match TRBD2. Germline trimming cut 0 bases from V and 0 bases from J; bases unmatched to any gene: 5. The CDR3 runs 17 residues. The V gene's germline CDR1 is WSHSY and CDR2 SAAADI. DNA of the CDR3: TGCGCCAGCAGTGAGTCCGCGGGGGGCCCGAGCACAGATACGCAGTATTTT. Translation: CASSESAGGPSTDTQYF.

The rearrangement joins TRBV11-2 to TRBJ2-1; D is possibly TRBD2 (5 bases). V was shortened by 2 bases and J by 5 bases, with 13 bases between the two germline ends. Germline V lookup: CDR1 SGHAT, CDR2 FQNNGV. The CDR3 covers 15 residues. Here the CDR3 reads CASSLWEIRHNEQFF. Here the CDR3 DNA reads TGTGCCAGCAGCTTATGGGAGATTCGACACAATGAGCAGTTCTTC.

The rearrangement uses TRBV9 and TRBJ1-2; 7 nucleotides agree with TRBD1. The V gene end was trimmed by 4 bases and the J gene end by 6 bases; junction bases not matched to a gene: 9. Per germline, CDR1 SGDLS and CDR2 YYNGEE. The CDR3 is made up of 14 amino acids. CDR3 bases: TGTGCCAGCAGCCTCCGGACAGGATCAGATGGCTACACCTTC. Translating it yields CASSLRTGSDGYTF.